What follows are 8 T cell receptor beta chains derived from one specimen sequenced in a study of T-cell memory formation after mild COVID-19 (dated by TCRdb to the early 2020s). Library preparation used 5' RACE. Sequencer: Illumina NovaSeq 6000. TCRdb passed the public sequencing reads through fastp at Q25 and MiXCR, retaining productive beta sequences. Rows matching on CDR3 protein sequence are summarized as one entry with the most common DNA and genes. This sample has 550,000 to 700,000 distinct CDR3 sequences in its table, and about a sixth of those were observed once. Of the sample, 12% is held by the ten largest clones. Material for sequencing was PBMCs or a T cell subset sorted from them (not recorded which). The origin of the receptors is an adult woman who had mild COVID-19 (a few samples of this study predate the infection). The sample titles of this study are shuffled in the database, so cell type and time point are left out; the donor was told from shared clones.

The CDR3 sequence is CASSELANSPLHF. The CDR3 DNA reads TGTGCCAGCAGTGAATTGGCAAATTCACCCCTCCACTTT. The chain joins TRBV25-1 to TRBJ1-6; D call uncertain. Trimming stripped 1 base from V and 7 bases from J, with 5 bases between. The germline gives CDR1 MGHDK, CDR2 SYGVNS. This CDR3 spans 13 amino acids.

The CDR3 protein is CASSSTDRETEAFF. The CDR3 DNA sequence: TGTGCCAGCAGCTCTACCGACAGGGAGACTGAAGCTTTCTTT. J is TRBJ1-1 and V is TRBV7-9; 7 nucleotides align to TRBD1. The junction had 7 bases not matched to a gene; V was cut back by 4 bases and J by 5 bases. The germline CDR1 and CDR2 sequences are SEHNR and FQNEAQ (reference sequence). This CDR3 has 14 amino acids.

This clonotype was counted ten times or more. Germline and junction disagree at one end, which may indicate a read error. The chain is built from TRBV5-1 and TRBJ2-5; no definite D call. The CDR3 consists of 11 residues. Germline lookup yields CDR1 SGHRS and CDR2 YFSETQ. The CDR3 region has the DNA TGTGCCAGCAGTTTCGGGGAGACCCAGTACTTC. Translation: CASSFGETQYF.

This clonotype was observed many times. CDR3: CSARDLTAAQYF. CDR3 sequence (DNA): TGCAGTGCTAGAGATTTAACAGCGGCGCAGTACTTC. The rearrangement joins TRBV20-1 to TRBJ2-7, with D possibly being TRBD2 (5 bases). The CDR3 consists of 12 residues. Germline CDR1 is DFQATT and CDR2 is SNEGSKA (reference sequence). The V end was cut by 0 bases, the J end by 9 bases, with 12 bases between.

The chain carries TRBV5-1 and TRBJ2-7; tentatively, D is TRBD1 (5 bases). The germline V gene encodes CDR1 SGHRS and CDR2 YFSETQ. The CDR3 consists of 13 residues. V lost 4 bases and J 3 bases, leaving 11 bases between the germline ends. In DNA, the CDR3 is TGCGCCAGCAGCCGATTCGACAGCTACGAGCAGTACTTC. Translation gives CASSRFDSYEQYF.

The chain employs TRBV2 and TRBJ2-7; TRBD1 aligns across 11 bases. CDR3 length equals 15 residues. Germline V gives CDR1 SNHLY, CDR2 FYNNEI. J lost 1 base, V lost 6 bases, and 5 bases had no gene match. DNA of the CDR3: TGTGCCAGCAGAGAGGGACAGGGGGGATCCTACGAGCAGTACTTC. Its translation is CASREGQGGSYEQYF.

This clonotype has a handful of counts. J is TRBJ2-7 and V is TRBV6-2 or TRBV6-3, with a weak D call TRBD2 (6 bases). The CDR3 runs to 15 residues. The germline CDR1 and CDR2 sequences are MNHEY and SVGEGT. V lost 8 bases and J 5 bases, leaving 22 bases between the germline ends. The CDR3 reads CASRGTGASSHEQYF. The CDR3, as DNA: TGTGCCAGCCGCGGAACGGGAGCGAGTTCCCACGAGCAGTACTTC.

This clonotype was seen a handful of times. Here the CDR3 DNA reads TGTGCCAGCAGCTTTATTATCCGGGAGGCCGAGAACGAGCAGTACTTC. Protein sequence: CASSFIIREAENEQYF. The chain combines TRBV7-9 with TRBJ2-7, with 7 bases matching TRBD2. The CDR3 extends over 16 amino acids. Germline CDR1 is SEHNR and CDR2 is FQNEAQ (reference sequence). The V segment lost 3 bases and the J segment 5 bases; nucleotides outside the gene matches: 13.